This TCR beta chain is from a study of blood T cell repertoires in COVID-19. This clone was counted once. Germline V gene lookup returns CDR1 SQVTM and CDR2 ANQGSEA. J was trimmed by 5 bases and V by 4 bases; bases with no gene match: 15. This CDR3 spans 16 amino acids. Method: immunoSEQ multiplex PCR; TCRdb's copy keeps in-frame clones and lacks some. The table has 310,000 or so clones, about nine tenths seen once. The source of this sequence is a man aged 50-59 years with active or convalescent COVID-19. The specimen sequenced was peripheral blood. V usage is TRBV29-1 and J usage is TRBJ2-7, with 9 bases matching TRBD1. This CDR3 is CSVVGYPGTGINEQYF. CDR3 in DNA: TGCAGCGTTGTCGGGTACCCCGGGACAGGGATAAACGAGCAGTACTTC.